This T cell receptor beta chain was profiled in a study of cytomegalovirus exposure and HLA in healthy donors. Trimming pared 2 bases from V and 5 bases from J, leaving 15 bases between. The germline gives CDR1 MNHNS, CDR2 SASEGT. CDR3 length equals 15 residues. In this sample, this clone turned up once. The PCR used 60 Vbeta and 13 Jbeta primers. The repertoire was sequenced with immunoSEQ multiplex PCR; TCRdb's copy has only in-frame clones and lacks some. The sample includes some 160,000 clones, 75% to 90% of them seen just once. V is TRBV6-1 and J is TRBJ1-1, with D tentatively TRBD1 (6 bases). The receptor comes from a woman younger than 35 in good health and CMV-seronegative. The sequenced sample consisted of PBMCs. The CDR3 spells CASSEQGKGQTEAFF. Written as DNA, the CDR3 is TGTGCCAGCAGTGAACAGGGTAAGGGACAAACTGAAGCTTTCTTT.